Each of the 23 T cell receptor beta chains below was sequenced from the same sample in a study of T cell responses to AZD1222 COVID-19 vaccine. Generated by immunoSEQ multiplex PCR, the TCRdb table keeps only in-frame clones and is missing some. The sample has about 150,000 clones, 90% seen once. The sequenced sample was peripheral blood, obtained on day 0 of AZD1222 vaccination. These receptors all stem from an adult in good health.

DNA for the CDR3: TGTGCCAGTAGTTCCTTCGACAGGGGGGGCACTGAAGCTTTCTTT. Amino acid sequence: CASSSFDRGGTEAFF. This chain joins TRBV19 and TRBJ1-1, with 9 bases aligning to TRBD1. The CDR3 is 15 residues long. V gave up 5 bases and J gave up 4 bases; unmatched junction bases: 8. CDR1 and CDR2 (germline): LNHDA, SQIVND (reference sequence).

This clone appeared a single time. In DNA, the CDR3 is TGCGCCAGCAGCCCCCAGCCCCAGCATTTT. Translation: CASSPQPQHF. The chain joins TRBV5-1 to TRBJ1-5; D unresolved. CDR1 SGHRS and CDR2 YFSETQ come from the germline V gene. The V and J ends lost 4 bases and 7 bases respectively, with 3 bases between them. This CDR3 has 10 amino acids.

This clone has a single count. This sequence joins TRBV18 and TRBJ2-7, with 8 bases that match TRBD2. Germline V gene sequence: CDR1 KGHSH, CDR2 LQKENI. The trim removed 4 bases at V and 2 bases at J, leaving 7 bases unmatched. CDR3 length equals 15 residues. Written as DNA, the CDR3 is TGTGCCAGCTCACAAACCGGGGGGGCGGCCTACGAGCAGTACTTC. Translation: CASSQTGGAAYEQYF.

V and J are TRBV3-1 (or the pseudogene TRBV3-2) and TRBJ1-1; the match to TRBD1 covers 7 bases. The germline CDR1 and CDR2 sequences are LGHDT and YNNKEL (reference sequence). The CDR3 covers 15 residues. V shed 5 bases, J shed 5 bases, and the junction held 11 bases outside the gene matches. CDR3 coding DNA: TGTGCCAGCAGCACACAGGGGACGGGGGCGACTGAAGCTTTCTTT. Amino acids: CASSTQGTGATEAFF.

The V call is TRBV9, the J call TRBJ2-2; 8 bases agree with TRBD1. The V and J ends lost 0 bases and 5 bases, in that order; junction bases with no gene match: 12. Looked up from germline, CDR1 is SGDLS and CDR2 is YYNGEE. This CDR3 contains 18 residues. The CDR3 DNA sequence: TGTGCCAGCAGCGTAGCCGCAGGGGGCGAATTGTGGACCGGGGAGCTGTTTTTT. Its translation is CASSVAAGGELWTGELFF.

The V and J genes are TRBV5-1 and TRBJ1-1; D gene ambiguous. This CDR3 is built from 14 residues. Germline V lookup: CDR1 SGHRS, CDR2 YFSETQ. Trimming stripped 0 bases from V and 1 base from J, with 7 bases between. This CDR3 is CASSLAQTNTEAFF. The CDR3, as DNA: TGCGCCAGCAGCTTGGCTCAAACGAACACTGAAGCTTTCTTT.

This clone has just one count. This rearrangement joins TRBV7-2 to TRBJ1-5; 7 nucleotides line up with TRBD1. V trimming: 5 bases; J trimming: 4 bases; junction bases outside the gene matches: 8. The CDR3 sequence is 15 residues long. Germline-derived CDR1 and CDR2 are SGHTA and FQGNSA. CDR3 sequence (DNA): TGTGCCAGCAGCCTGACAGGGACGCAAAATCAGCCCCAGCATTTT. This sequence encodes CASSLTGTQNQPQHF.

This clone showed up just a few times. This rearrangement joins TRBV5-1 to TRBJ2-4; 7 bases are a match to TRBD1. The CDR3 contains 14 residues. In germline, CDR1 is SGHRS, CDR2 YFSETQ. The trim removed 7 bases at V and 5 bases at J, leaving 9 bases unmatched. As DNA, the CDR3 is TGCGCCAGCGCTAACCGGGACAGAGAAAACATTCAGTACTTC. Its protein product is CASANRDRENIQYF.

Written as DNA, the CDR3 is TGCGCCAGCAGCTTGGCCGTGACAAAGAATGGCTACACCTTC. The encoded protein is CASSLAVTKNGYTF. The genes are TRBV5-1 and TRBJ1-2; D is unresolved. The V gene's germline CDR1 is SGHRS and CDR2 YFSETQ. This CDR3 has 14 residues. V lost 0 bases, J lost 6 bases, and 12 bases lay in between.

This clone was seen only once. This chain joins TRBV10-2 and TRBJ2-3; maybe TRBD1 (5 bases). CDR1 WSHSY and CDR2 SAAADI come from the germline V gene. V was pared by 4 bases and J by 0 bases, with 8 bases between. The CDR3 sequence is 14 residues long. The CDR3 bases are TGCGCCAGCAGTGCGACAGCTAGCACAGATACGCAGTATTTT. Its translation is CASSATASTDTQYF.

This chain joins TRBV4-3 and TRBJ2-4; TRBD2 matches 8 bases. Per the germline V gene, CDR1 is LGHNA and CDR2 is YSLEER. V lost 0 bases to trimming and J lost 8 bases; unmatched junction nucleotides: 12. This CDR3 contains 17 residues. CDR3 loop: CASSQDGAGGKGDIQYF. The CDR3 DNA sequence: TGCGCCAGCAGCCAAGATGGGGCGGGGGGAAAGGGGGACATTCAGTACTTC.

The CDR3 DNA is TGTGCCAGCAGTGGATTGATGAACACCGGGGAGCTGTTTTTT. This translates into CASSGLMNTGELFF. The rearrangement uses TRBV2 and TRBJ2-2, with unresolved D. Germline V lookup: CDR1 SNHLY, CDR2 FYNNEI. The V and J ends lost 4 bases and 1 base respectively, with 7 bases between them. The CDR3 sequence is 14 residues long.

V usage is TRBV10-2 and J usage is TRBJ2-5, with 7 bases that match TRBD2. The V segment lost 5 bases and the J segment 5 bases; nucleotides outside the gene matches: 14. Germline assignment: CDR1 WSHSY and CDR2 SAAADI. This CDR3 is built from 16 residues. The CDR3 region is CASSPSGVGVGETQYF. The CDR3 nucleotides read TGCGCCAGCAGTCCCAGCGGGGTAGGGGTAGGTGAGACCCAGTACTTC.

This rearrangement joins TRBV11-2 to TRBJ1-2; D remains ambiguous. This CDR3 has 15 amino acids. Germline CDR1 and CDR2: SGHAT and FQNNGV. Trimming left V 5 bases short and J 8 bases short, with 21 bases between. The CDR3 region is CASSPAGLVQGGYTF. In DNA form, the CDR3 reads TGTGCCAGCAGCCCGGCTGGGCTGGTTCAAGGAGGCTACACCTTC.

The rearrangement links TRBV3-1 (or the pseudogene TRBV3-2) to TRBJ2-7; D gene uncertain. Germline assignment: CDR1 LGHDT and CDR2 YNNKEL (reference sequence). Trimming took off 4 bases at V and 2 bases at J, with 12 bases between the two ends. CDR3 length equals 14 residues. The CDR3 protein is CASSPRRKTYEQYF. The CDR3, as DNA: TGTGCCAGCAGCCCCCGGCGGAAAACCTACGAGCAGTACTTC.

Worth noting for this clone: Other DNA sequences of this sample code for an identical CDR3. The chain employs TRBV15 and TRBJ1-4; no definite D call. The V gene lost 0 bases and the J gene lost 5 bases, with 7 bases spanning the gap. Per germline, CDR1 LNHNV and CDR2 YYDKDF (reference sequence). This CDR3 region has 14 residues. CDR3 bases: TGTGCCACCAGCAGAGAAGGGCCGAATGAAAAACTGTTTTTT. Translating gives CATSREGPNEKLFF.

J is TRBJ1-4 and V is TRBV19, with a possible D match to TRBD1 (6 bases). This CDR3 is 14 amino acids long. The V gene lost 6 bases and the J gene lost 5 bases, with 13 bases spanning the gap. CDR1 and CDR2 (germline): LNHDA, SQIVND (reference sequence). The CDR3 nucleotides read TGTGCCAGTAGGTTTGGGACAAGGAATGAAAAACTGTTTTTT. Translated: CASRFGTRNEKLFF.

The chain uses TRBV7-3 and TRBJ2-3, with TRBD2 matching over 8 bases. Per germline, CDR1 SGHTA and CDR2 FQGTGA. V was pared by 5 bases and J by 5 bases, with 6 bases of the junction left unmatched. The CDR3 loop spans 14 amino acids. Written as DNA, the CDR3 is TGTGCCAGCAGCCCCGGGGGGGCCCTAGATACGCAGTATTTT. Translation: CASSPGGALDTQYF.

CDR3 sequence: CAWSLTGAQGNTIYF. The CDR3 DNA is TGTGCCTGGAGTTTGACAGGGGCCCAAGGAAACACCATATATTTT. The V gene is TRBV30, the J gene TRBJ1-3, with 8 bases lining up with TRBD1. This CDR3 comprises 15 residues. Germline V CDR1 and CDR2: GTSNPN, SVGIG (reference sequence). J lost 4 bases, V lost 2 bases, and 7 bases had no gene match.

The V call is TRBV7-3, the J call TRBJ2-1; D is perhaps TRBD2 (6 bases). The CDR3 is 15 amino acids. Per the germline V gene, CDR1 is SGHTA and CDR2 is FQGTGA. V was trimmed by 2 bases and J by 9 bases, leaving 17 bases between them. The DNA for the CDR3 is TGTGCCAGCAGCTTAGGAGGGGCCGCCCGGACTGAGCAGTTCTTC. It specifies CASSLGGAARTEQFF.

The rearrangement links TRBV25-1 to TRBJ1-6; 7 bases are shared with TRBD1. V shed 8 bases and J 8 bases; nucleotides not matched to a gene: 6. Germline loops: CDR1 MGHDK, CDR2 SYGVNS. The CDR3 has 13 residues. CDR3: CASHQGGDSPLHF. CDR3 coding DNA: TGTGCCAGCCACCAGGGGGGGGATTCACCCCTCCACTTT.

This clone appeared a single time. The chain recombines TRBV30 with TRBJ1-5, with a tentative D call TRBD1 (5 bases). The CDR3 totals 13 residues. V dropped 3 bases and J dropped 1 base, with 7 bases sitting between them. Germline CDR1 reads GTSNPN; CDR2 reads SVGIG (reference sequence). CDR3 DNA: TGTGCCTGGAGGCAGGGAAGCAATCAGCCCCAGCATTTT. It yields the protein CAWRQGSNQPQHF.

The V and J genes are TRBV4-2 and TRBJ1-1, with 9 bases fitting TRBD1. Per the germline V gene, CDR1 is LGHNA and CDR2 is YNFKEQ. CDR3 length equals 14 residues. After removal of 4 bases from V and 4 bases from J, the junction contained 4 bases not matched to a gene. The CDR3 here is CASSLGQGPTEAFF. The CDR3 DNA follows: TGTGCCAGCAGCCTGGGACAGGGCCCCACTGAAGCTTTCTTT.